This T cell receptor (beta chain) originates from a study of cytomegalovirus exposure and HLA in healthy donors. Study-level points and caveats: The investigators catalogued 150 to 200 TCR beta chains as cytomegalovirus-associated. The study reported that TCR beta sequences accurately predicted HLA-A and HLA-B alleles in most subjects.

A multiplex PCR was run with 60 Vbeta primers and 13 Jbeta primers. Profiled with immunoSEQ multiplex PCR; TCRdb holds only in-frame clones, not every one. The sample has more than 85,000 clones; about 13% are singletons. This clone was counted only a few times. Its antigen is as yet unknown. V was shortened by 2 bases and J by 4 bases, with 8 bases between the two germline ends. The CDR3 spans 13 residues. Germline V gene data show CDR1 as MNHEY and CDR2 as SVGAGI. This cohort consisted of healthy bone marrow donors. The clonotype comes from a man aged 40-55 years in good health and CMV-seropositive. The chain combines TRBV6-5 with TRBJ1-2; D is uncertain. What was sequenced was PBMCs. The chain's CDR3 is CASSYPGSYGYTF. The DNA of the CDR3 is TGTGCCAGCAGTTACCCGGGGAGCTATGGCTACACCTTC.